This T cell receptor beta chain stems from a study of T-cell reconstitution after alpha-beta-depleted transplantation in children. This clonotype showed up just a few times. TCRbeta library preparation incorporated unique molecular identifiers. TCRdb independently ran MiXCR on the PCR reads; one entry per CDR3 protein. The sample consists of about 500,000 distinct CDR3 sequences, about 31% of them appearing once. The trim removed 7 bases at V and 7 bases at J, leaving 5 bases unmatched. The CDR3 has 13 residues. Per the germline V gene, CDR1 is SQVTM and CDR2 is ANQGSEA. The sequence was obtained from a human donor who donated a stem cell graft to a child with aplastic anemia. Sequences were derived from PBMCs from the stem cell graft donor, sampled from the stem cell graft. This chain uses TRBV29-1 with TRBJ2-1, with 12 bases fitting TRBD2. Written as DNA, the CDR3 is TGCAGCGCTAGCGGGAGGGTTGGTAATGAGCAGTTCTTC. Translating it yields CSASGRVGNEQFF.